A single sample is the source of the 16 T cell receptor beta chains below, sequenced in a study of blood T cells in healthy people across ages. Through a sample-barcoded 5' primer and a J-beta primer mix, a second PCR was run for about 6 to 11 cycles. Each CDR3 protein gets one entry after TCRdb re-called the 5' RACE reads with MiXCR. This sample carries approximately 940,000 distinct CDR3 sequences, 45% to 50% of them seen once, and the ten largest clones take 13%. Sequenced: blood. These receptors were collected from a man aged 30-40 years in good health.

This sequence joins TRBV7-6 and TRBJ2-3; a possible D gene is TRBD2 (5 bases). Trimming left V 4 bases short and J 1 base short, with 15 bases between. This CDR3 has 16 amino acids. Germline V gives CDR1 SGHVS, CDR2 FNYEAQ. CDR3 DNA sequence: TGTGCCAGCAGCTCTCGGGATCTCGCGGGCACAGATACGCAGTATTTT. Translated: CASSSRDLAGTDTQYF.

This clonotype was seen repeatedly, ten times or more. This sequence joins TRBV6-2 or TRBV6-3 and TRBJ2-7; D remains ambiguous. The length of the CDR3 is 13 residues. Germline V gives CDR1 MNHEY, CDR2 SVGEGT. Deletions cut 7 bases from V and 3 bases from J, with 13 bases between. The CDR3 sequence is CASTDPVNYEQYF. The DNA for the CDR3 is TGTGCCAGCACCGACCCGGTGAACTACGAGCAGTACTTC.

The CDR3 DNA follows: TGTGCCAGCAGTGAACAGGGGCGCGAACAGCCCCAGCATTTT. This translates into CASSEQGREQPQHF. The chain is built from TRBV2 and TRBJ1-5; TRBD1 is a possible D gene (6 bases). This CDR3 has 14 residues. The V end lost 2 bases, the J end lost 7 bases, and 12 bases lay between the germline ends. Germline V gene lookup returns CDR1 SNHLY and CDR2 FYNNEI.

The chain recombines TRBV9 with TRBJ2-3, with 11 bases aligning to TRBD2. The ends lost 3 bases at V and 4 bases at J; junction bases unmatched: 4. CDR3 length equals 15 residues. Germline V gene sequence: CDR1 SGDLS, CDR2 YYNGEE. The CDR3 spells CASSDSGGVADTQYF. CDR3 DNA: TGTGCCAGCAGCGATAGCGGGGGGGTTGCAGATACGCAGTATTTT.

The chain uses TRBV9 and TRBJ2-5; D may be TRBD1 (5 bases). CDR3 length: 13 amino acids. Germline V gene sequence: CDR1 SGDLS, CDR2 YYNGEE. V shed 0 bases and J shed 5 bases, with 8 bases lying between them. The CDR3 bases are TGTGCCAGCAGCGTAGGGGGCTGGGAGACCCAGTACTTC. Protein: CASSVGGWETQYF.

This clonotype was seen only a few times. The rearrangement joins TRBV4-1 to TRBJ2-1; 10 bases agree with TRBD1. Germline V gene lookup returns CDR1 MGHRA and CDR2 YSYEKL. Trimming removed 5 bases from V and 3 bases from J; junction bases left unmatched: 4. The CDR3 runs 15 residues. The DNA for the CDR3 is TGCGCCAGCAGCAAGGGGACAGGGGTCTACAATGAGCAGTTCTTC. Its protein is CASSKGTGVYNEQFF.

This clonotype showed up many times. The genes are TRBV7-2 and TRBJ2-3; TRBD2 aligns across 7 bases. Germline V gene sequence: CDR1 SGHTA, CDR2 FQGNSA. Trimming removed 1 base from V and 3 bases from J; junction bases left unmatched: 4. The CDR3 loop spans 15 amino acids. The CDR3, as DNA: TGTGCCAGCAGCTTAGTAGCGGGTTCTACAGATACGCAGTATTTT. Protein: CASSLVAGSTDTQYF.

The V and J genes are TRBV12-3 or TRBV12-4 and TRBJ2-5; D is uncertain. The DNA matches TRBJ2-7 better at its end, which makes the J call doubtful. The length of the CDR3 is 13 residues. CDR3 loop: CASSFSSKVEQYF. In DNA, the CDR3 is TGTGCCAGCAGTTTTTCCTCTAAGGTCGAGCAGTACTTC.

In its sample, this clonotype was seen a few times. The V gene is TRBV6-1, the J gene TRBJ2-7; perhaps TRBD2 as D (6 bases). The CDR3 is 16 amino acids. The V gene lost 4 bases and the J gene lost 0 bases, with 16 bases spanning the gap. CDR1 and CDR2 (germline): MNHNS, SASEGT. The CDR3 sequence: CASSVEGTSHSYEQYF. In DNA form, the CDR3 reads TGTGCCAGCAGTGTAGAGGGGACTTCACACTCCTACGAGCAGTACTTC.

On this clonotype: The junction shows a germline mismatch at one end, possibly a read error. CDR3 nucleotides: TGTGCCAGCGCACCAGACAGGGGGCCCTACACCTTC. This sequence encodes CASAPDRGPYTF. The chain combines TRBV18 with TRBJ1-2, with TRBD1 identical over 10 bases. Germline V lookup: CDR1 KGHSH, CDR2 LQKENI. This CDR3 has 12 residues.

The CDR3 loop reads CASSQGGRLYSNQPQHF. The CDR3 nucleotides read TGTGCCAGCAGCCAAGGGGGGCGGCTCTATAGCAATCAGCCCCAGCATTTT. The chain has TRBV4-2 and TRBJ1-5, with D perhaps matching TRBD1 (6 bases). The CDR3 is 17 residues long. Germline loops: CDR1 LGHNA, CDR2 YNFKEQ. The V and J ends lost 1 base and 0 bases respectively, with 13 bases between them.

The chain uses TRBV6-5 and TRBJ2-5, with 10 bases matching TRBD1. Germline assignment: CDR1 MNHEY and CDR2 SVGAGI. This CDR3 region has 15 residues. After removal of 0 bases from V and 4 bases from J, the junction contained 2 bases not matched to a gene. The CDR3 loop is CASSYSRQGAETQYF. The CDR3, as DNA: TGTGCCAGCAGTTACTCGAGACAGGGGGCAGAGACCCAGTACTTC.

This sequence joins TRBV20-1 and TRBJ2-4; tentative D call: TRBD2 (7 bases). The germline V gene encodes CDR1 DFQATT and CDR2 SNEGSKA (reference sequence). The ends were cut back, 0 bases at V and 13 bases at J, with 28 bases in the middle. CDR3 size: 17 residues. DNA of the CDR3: TGCAGTGCTAGAGAAGGGCTCCTCGGTCGGGGGGCGGGGGAGCAGTACTTC. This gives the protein CSAREGLLGRGAGEQYF.

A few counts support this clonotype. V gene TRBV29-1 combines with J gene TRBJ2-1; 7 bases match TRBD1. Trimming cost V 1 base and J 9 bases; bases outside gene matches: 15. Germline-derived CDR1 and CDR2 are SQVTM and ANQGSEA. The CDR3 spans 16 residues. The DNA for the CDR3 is TGCAGCGTTGAAGGTAGGGCCAGGGGGATTCTCGGTGAGCAGTTCTTC. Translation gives CSVEGRARGILGEQFF.

CDR3 DNA: TGTGCCAGCAGTTTGGAGGGGGACAGGGGCCTGGGAGGCTACACCTTC. Translating it yields CASSLEGDRGLGGYTF. The J gene is TRBJ1-2, the V gene TRBV12-3 or TRBV12-4, with TRBD1 matching 10 bases. CDR3 length: 16 amino acids. V shed 3 bases and J 8 bases; nucleotides not matched to a gene: 12.

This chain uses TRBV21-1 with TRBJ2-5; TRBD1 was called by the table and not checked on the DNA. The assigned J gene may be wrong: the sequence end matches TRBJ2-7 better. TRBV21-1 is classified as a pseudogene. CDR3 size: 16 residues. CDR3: CASRTRPQKGCHEQYF. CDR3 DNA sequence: TGTGCCAGCCGTACGAGACCTCAAAAGGGGTGCCACGAGCAGTACTTC.